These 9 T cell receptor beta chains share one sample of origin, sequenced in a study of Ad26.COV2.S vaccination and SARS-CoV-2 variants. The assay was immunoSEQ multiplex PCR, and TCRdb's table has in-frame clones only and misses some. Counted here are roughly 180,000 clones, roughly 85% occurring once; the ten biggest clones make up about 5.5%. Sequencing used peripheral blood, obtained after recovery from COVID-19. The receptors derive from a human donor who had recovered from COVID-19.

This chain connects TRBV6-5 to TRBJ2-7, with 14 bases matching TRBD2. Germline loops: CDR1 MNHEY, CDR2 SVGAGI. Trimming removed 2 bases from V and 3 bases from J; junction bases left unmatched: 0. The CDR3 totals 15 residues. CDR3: CASSYGLAGGYEQYF. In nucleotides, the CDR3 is TGTGCCAGCAGTTACGGACTAGCGGGAGGCTACGAGCAGTACTTC.

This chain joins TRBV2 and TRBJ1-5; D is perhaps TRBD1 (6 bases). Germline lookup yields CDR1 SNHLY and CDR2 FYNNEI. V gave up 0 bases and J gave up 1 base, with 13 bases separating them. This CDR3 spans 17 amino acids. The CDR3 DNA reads TGTGCCAGCAGTGAAGCAGGGGGAGGGCGGAGCAATCAGCCCCAGCATTTT. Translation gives CASSEAGGGRSNQPQHF.

The CDR3 is CASSQVNRQNYGYTF. For the CDR3, the DNA is TGTGCCAGCAGCCAAGTGAACAGACAGAACTATGGCTACACCTTC. V gene TRBV3-1 (or the pseudogene TRBV3-2) combines with J gene TRBJ1-2; possibly TRBD1 for D (5 bases). Germline values: CDR1 LGHDT, CDR2 YNNKEL (reference sequence). V was trimmed by 1 base and J by 2 bases, leaving 11 bases between them. This CDR3 has 15 residues.

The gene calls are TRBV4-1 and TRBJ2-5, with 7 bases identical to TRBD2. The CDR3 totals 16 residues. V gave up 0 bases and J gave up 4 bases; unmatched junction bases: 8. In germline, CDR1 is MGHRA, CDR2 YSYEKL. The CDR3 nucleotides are TGCGCCAGCAGCCAAGATGGTACTAGCGTGGGAGAGACCCAGTACTTC. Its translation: CASSQDGTSVGETQYF.

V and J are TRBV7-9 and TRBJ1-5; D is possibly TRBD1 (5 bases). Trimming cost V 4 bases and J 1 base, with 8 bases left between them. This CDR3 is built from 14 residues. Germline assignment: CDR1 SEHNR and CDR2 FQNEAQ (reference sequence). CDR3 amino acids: CASSSGRSNQPQHF. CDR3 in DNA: TGTGCCAGCAGCTCGGGACGGAGCAATCAGCCCCAGCATTTT.

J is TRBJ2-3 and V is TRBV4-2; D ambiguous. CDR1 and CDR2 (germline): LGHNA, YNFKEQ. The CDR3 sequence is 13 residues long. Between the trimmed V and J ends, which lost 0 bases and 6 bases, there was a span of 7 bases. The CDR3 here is CASSQDRLDTQYF. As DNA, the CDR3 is TGTGCCAGCAGCCAAGATCGATTGGATACGCAGTATTTT.

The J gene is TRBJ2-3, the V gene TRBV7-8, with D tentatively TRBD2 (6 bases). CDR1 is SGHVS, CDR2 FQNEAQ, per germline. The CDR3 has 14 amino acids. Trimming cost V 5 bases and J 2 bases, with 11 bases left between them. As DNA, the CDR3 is TGTGCCAGCAGCCTGGGACTTTCCACAGATACGCAGTATTTT. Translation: CASSLGLSTDTQYF.

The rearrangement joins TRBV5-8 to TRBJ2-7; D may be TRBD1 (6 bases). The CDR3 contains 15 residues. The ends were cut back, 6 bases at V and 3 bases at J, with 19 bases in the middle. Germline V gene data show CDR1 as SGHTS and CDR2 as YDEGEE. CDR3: CASIAQGASSYEQYF. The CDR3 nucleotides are TGTGCCAGCATTGCACAGGGAGCGAGTAGCTACGAGCAGTACTTC. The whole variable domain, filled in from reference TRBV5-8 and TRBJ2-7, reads EAGVTQSPTHLIKTRGQQATLRCSPISGHTSVYWYQQALGLGLQFLLWYDEGEERNRGNFPPRFSGRQFPNYSSELNVNALELEDSALYLCASIAQGASSYEQYFGPGTRLTVT.

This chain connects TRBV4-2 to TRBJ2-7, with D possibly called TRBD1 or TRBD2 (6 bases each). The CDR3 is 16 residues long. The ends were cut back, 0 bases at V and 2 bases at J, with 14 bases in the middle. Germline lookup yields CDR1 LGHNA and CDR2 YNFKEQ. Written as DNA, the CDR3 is TGTGCCAGCAGCCAAGAGGGGGCTCGGGGGCCCTACGAGCAGTACTTC. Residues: CASSQEGARGPYEQYF.